The clone carrying this TCR beta chain was recorded a few times. Trimming shortened V by 6 bases and J by 2 bases, and 13 bases separated the two germline ends. The CDR3 extends over 14 amino acids. This sample is part of a study of T cells after yellow fever vaccination. TCRdb reprocessed the 5' RACE reads via MiXCR and lists one record per CDR3 protein. The data show roughly 99,000 distinct CDR3 sequences, with roughly 5.8% seen just once and about two fifths held by the top ten. The J gene is TRBJ1-1, the V gene TRBV12-3 or TRBV12-4; possibly TRBD1 for D (6 bases). The sample consisted of CD8+ T cells sorted from PBMCs, taken 10 days after the yellow fever booster vaccination. The clonotype comes from a man younger than 35 who received the YFV17D yellow fever vaccine. CDR3 sequence reads: CASSLGGINTEAFF. The CDR3 coding sequence is TGTGCCAGCAGCTTGGGGGGCATAAACACTGAAGCTTTCTTT.